The sequence of this T cell receptor beta chain was determined in a study of blood T cell repertoires in COVID-19. As for the study in general: Acute and convalescent COVID-19 samples came from the United States, Italy and Spain.

Trimming removed 1 base at V and 8 bases at J, with 6 bases between. This CDR3 region has 12 residues. Germline CDR1 is SGHVS and CDR2 is FQNEAQ. Original analysis: For nucleated cells, counts were estimated from reference gene primer amplification. Sequencing used immunoSEQ multiplex PCR; TCRdb keeps in-frame clones, though not all of them. Clonal size and the V and J genes are those of that table, whereas D and trimming came from the DNA. The sample has 20,000 to 25,000 clones, 90% seen once. V usage is TRBV7-8 and J usage is TRBJ1-3; D uncertain. Sequenced: peripheral blood. This TCR was recovered from a man aged 65 to 79 with acute or convalescent COVID-19. The CDR3 sequence is CASSLDGDTIYF. Written as DNA, the CDR3 is TGTGCCAGCAGCTTAGACGGGGACACCATATATTTT.